This T cell receptor beta chain was sequenced in a study of T-cell memory formation after mild COVID-19. Study background: Each donor largely had its own TCR clusters. General study results and limits: Still unconfirmed is whether the second-wave clones peaking on day 37 recognized SARS-CoV-2. CD4+ contracting clones lay mainly in CM and EM, CD8+ ones in EMRA.

In this sample, this clonotype turned up a few times. What it binds is unknown. The CDR3 contains 13 residues. The germline gives CDR1 KGHDR, CDR2 SFDVKD. V lost 6 bases and J 5 bases, leaving 10 bases between the germline ends. Using constant-segment primers, 5'RACE produced TCR alpha and TCR beta cDNA libraries carrying sample barcodes and UMIs. TCRdb redid the calling of the 5' RACE reads with MiXCR, one entry per CDR3 protein. The sample carries fewer than 450,000 distinct CDR3 sequences, around 20% recorded once. The sequencing input was PBMCs or a T cell subset sorted from them (not recorded which). This clonotype was sampled from an adult woman who had mild COVID-19 (a few samples of this study predate the infection). Cell type and time point are not known. The genes are TRBV24-1 and TRBJ2-1; no firm D call. Written as DNA, the CDR3 is TGTGCCACCAGTCCCCGGGCCAACAATGAGCAGTTCTTC. Translation: CATSPRANNEQFF.